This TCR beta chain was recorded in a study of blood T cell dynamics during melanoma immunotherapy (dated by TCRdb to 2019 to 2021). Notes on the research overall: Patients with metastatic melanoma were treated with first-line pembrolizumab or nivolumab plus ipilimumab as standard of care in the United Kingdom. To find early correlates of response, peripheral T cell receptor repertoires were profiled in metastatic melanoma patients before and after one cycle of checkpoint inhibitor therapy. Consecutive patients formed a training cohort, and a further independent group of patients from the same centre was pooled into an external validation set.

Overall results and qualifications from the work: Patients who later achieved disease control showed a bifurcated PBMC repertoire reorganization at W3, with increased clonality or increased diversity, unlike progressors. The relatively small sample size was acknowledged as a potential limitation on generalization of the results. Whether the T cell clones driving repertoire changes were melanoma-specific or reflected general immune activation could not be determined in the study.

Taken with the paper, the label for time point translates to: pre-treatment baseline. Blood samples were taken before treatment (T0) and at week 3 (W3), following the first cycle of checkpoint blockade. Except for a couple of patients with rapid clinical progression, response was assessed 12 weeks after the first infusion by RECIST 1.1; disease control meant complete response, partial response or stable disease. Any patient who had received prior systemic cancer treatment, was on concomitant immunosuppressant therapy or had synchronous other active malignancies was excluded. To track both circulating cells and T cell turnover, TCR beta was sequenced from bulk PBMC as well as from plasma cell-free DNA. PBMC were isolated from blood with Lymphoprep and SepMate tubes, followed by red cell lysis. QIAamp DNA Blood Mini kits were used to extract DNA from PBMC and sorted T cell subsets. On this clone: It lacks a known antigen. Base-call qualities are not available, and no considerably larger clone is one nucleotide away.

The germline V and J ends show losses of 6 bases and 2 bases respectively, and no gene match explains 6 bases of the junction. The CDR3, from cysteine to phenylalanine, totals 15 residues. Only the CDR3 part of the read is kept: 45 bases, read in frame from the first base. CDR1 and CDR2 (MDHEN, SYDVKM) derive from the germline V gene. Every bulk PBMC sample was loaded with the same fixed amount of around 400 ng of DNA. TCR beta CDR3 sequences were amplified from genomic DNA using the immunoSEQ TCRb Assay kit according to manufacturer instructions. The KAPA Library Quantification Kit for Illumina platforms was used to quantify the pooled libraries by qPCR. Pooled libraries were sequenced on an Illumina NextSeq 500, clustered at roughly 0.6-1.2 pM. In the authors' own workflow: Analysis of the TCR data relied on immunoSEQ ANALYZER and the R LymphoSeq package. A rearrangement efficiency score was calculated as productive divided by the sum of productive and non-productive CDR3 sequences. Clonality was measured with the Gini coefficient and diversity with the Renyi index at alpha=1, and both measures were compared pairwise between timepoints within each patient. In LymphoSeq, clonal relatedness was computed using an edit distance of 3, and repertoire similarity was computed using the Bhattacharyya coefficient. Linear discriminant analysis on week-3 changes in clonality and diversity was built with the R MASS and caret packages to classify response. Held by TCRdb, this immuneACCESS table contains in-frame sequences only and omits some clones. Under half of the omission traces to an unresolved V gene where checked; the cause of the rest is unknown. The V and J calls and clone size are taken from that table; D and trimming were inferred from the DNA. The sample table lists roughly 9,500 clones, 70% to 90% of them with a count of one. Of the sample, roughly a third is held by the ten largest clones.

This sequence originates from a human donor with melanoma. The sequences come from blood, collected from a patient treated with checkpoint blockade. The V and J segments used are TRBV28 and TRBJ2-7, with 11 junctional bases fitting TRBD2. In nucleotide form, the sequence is TGTGCCAGCAGGCCCCTAGCGGGAGGCACCTACGAGCAGTACTTC. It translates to CASRPLAGGTYEQYF.